Presented here are 25 T cell receptor beta chains from one specimen sequenced in a study of vaccination and CD4 T cells after COVID-19. Indicated treatment: approximately nine-day PBMC culture with coronavirus spike peptide pools or control peptides (ViraFEST assay). The Oncomine TCR Beta short-read assay sequenced DNA from cultured CD4+ T cells. TCRdb redid the calling of the PCR reads with MiXCR, one entry per CDR3 protein. The sample lists under 20,000 distinct CDR3 sequences, 45% to 65% occurring once. These TCRs are of unknown antigen specificity. The specimen comprised CD4+ T cells from blood, cultured in vitro, sampled before SARS-CoV-2 vaccination. These TCRs come from a human donor who had recovered from COVID-19.

The gene calls are TRBV20-1 and TRBJ2-5, with unresolved D. The CDR3 spans 11 residues. The V end was cut by 1 base, the J end by 5 bases, with 5 bases between. Germline values: CDR1 DFQATT, CDR2 SNEGSKA (reference sequence). CDR3 coding DNA: TGCAGTGCTAGAGCTGGGGAGACCCAGTACTTC. Protein product: CSARAGETQYF.

The chain carries TRBV6-5 and TRBJ2-3; D unclear. The CDR3 runs 13 residues. Trimming took off 0 bases at V and 4 bases at J, with 5 bases between the two ends. CDR1 is MNHEY and CDR2 is SVGAGI in the germline V gene. CDR3 sequence (DNA): TGTGCCAGCAGTTACTCCTATGCAGATACGCAGTATTTT. Amino acids: CASSYSYADTQYF.

This clonotype turned up a few times. The V and J genes are TRBV6-5 and TRBJ2-1, with 12 nucleotides matching TRBD2. The CDR3 consists of 20 residues. Losses at the gene ends were 0 bases for V and 0 bases for J; bases not matched to a gene: 9. Germline V gene sequence: CDR1 MNHEY, CDR2 SVGAGI. In DNA form, the CDR3 reads TGTGCCAGCAGTTACTCGCTTGGACTAGCGGGGTGGAGCTCCTACAATGAGCAGTTCTTC. Its protein product is CASSYSLGLAGWSSYNEQFF.

V and J are TRBV2 and TRBJ2-3; D is ambiguous. The CDR3 is made up of 11 amino acids. The V gene lost 4 bases and the J gene lost 4 bases, with 3 bases spanning the gap. The germline V gene encodes CDR1 SNHLY and CDR2 FYNNEI. This CDR3 reads CASSVADTQYF. CDR3 coding DNA: TGTGCCAGCAGTGTGGCAGATACGCAGTATTTT.

The chain joins TRBV10-3 to TRBJ2-5; possible D gene TRBD2, 5 bases. Between the trimmed V and J ends, which lost 10 bases and 2 bases, there was a span of 11 bases. This CDR3 is built from 12 residues. CDR1 and CDR2 from the germline V gene are ENHRY and SYGVKD. CDR3 region: CATRAVQETQYF. The CDR3 nucleotides read TGTGCCACGCGGGCGGTACAAGAGACCCAGTACTTC.

This chain links TRBV10-3 with TRBJ1-1; 7 bases match TRBD1. V shed 2 bases, J shed 0 bases, and the junction held 0 bases outside the gene matches. This CDR3 spans 14 amino acids. Per the germline V gene, CDR1 is ENHRY and CDR2 is SYGVKD. For the CDR3, the DNA is TGTGCCATCAGTGAGAGGGGGCTGAACACTGAAGCTTTCTTT. Its protein product is CAISERGLNTEAFF.

V and J are TRBV6-5 and TRBJ2-7; the match to TRBD2 covers 16 bases. CDR1 is MNHEY and CDR2 is SVGAGI in the germline V gene. The junction had 6 bases not matched to a gene; V was cut back by 0 bases and J by 4 bases. The CDR3 is 18 residues long. The CDR3 DNA sequence: TGTGCCAGCAGTTACTCTCCGGGACTAGCGGGAGGGGGATACGAGCAGTACTTC. Its protein is CASSYSPGLAGGGYEQYF.

This rearrangement joins TRBV30 to TRBJ2-3, with D perhaps matching TRBD2 (7 bases). Germline CDR1 reads GTSNPN; CDR2 reads SVGIG (reference sequence). The length of the CDR3 is 14 residues. V was clipped by 2 bases and J by 7 bases, with 16 bases between them. CDR3 nucleotide sequence: TGTGCCTGGAGTCCTTGGGGGGGCAGGTATACGCAGTATTTT. Its translation: CAWSPWGGRYTQYF.

This clonotype was counted a few times. The CDR3 spells CASSFLRDPYTDTQYF. The CDR3 coding sequence is TGTGCCAGCAGCTTCTTGCGGGACCCATATACAGATACGCAGTATTTT. This rearrangement joins TRBV7-2 to TRBJ2-3, with TRBD2 as a possible D gene (6 bases). Trimming pared 3 bases from V and 3 bases from J, leaving 16 bases between. CDR3 size: 16 residues. Germline V gene lookup returns CDR1 SGHTA and CDR2 FQGNSA.

There are a few counts of this clonotype. The chain uses TRBV6-1 and TRBJ2-5; 8 positions match TRBD1. Germline lookup yields CDR1 MNHNS and CDR2 SASEGT. J was trimmed by 5 bases and V by 7 bases; bases with no gene match: 9. The CDR3 is 14 amino acids. CDR3 sequence reads: CASILRRGPETQYF. Here the CDR3 DNA reads TGTGCCAGCATCCTTCGCAGGGGGCCTGAGACCCAGTACTTC.

J is TRBJ1-6 and V is TRBV28, with D tentatively TRBD1 (6 bases). The CDR3 loop spans 16 amino acids. V dropped 2 bases and J dropped 0 bases, with 8 bases sitting between them. The germline CDR1 and CDR2 sequences are MDHEN and SYDVKM. The CDR3 bases are TGTGCCAGCAGTTTACGGACAGACTCCTATAATTCACCCCTCCACTTT. Amino acid sequence: CASSLRTDSYNSPLHF.

The CDR3 DNA reads TGTGCCAGCAGCTTAGGGAGGGCCGCGGATACGCAGTATTTT. Amino acids: CASSLGRAADTQYF. V usage is TRBV7-6 and J usage is TRBJ2-3; D may be TRBD2 (6 bases). The CDR3 is 14 amino acids. Trimming removed 1 base at V and 6 bases at J, with 11 bases between. The germline V gene encodes CDR1 SGHVS and CDR2 FNYEAQ.

The gene calls are TRBV5-5 and TRBJ2-7; 12 nucleotides line up with TRBD2. The CDR3 length is 16 residues. Unmatched junction bases numbered 9, after V lost 5 bases and J lost 3 bases. Germline assignment: CDR1 SGHKS and CDR2 YYEKEE (reference sequence). Written as DNA, the CDR3 is TGTGCCAGCAGGGAAGGACTAGCGGGGCTCAACTACGAGCAGTACTTC. It encodes CASREGLAGLNYEQYF.

This clonotype was seen a single time. The chain employs TRBV20-1 and TRBJ2-7; D may be TRBD1 (6 bases). V lost 7 bases, J lost 0 bases, and 13 bases lay in between. CDR3 length equals 13 residues. The V gene's germline CDR1 is DFQATT and CDR2 SNEGSKA (reference sequence). The CDR3 nucleotides are TGCAGTGTCAATAGCAGGGGCTCCTACGAGCAGTACTTC. Amino acids: CSVNSRGSYEQYF.

The chain employs TRBV12-3 or TRBV12-4 and TRBJ2-5; maybe TRBD2 (5 bases). This CDR3 comprises 13 residues. Trimming took 3 bases from V and 5 from J, leaving 10 bases between them. The CDR3 DNA follows: TGTGCCAGCAGTTTTCAGAGAGGGGAGACCCAGTACTTC. Translation: CASSFQRGETQYF.

The chain couples TRBV14 to TRBJ1-2; 10 nucleotides agree with TRBD1. V was pared by 1 base and J by 7 bases, with 6 bases of the junction left unmatched. Germline CDR1 and CDR2: SGHDN and FVKESK. The CDR3 totals 15 residues. In DNA, the CDR3 is TGTGCCAGCAGCCAAGCCGGGGACAGGGGAAGTGGCTACACCTTC. Translation: CASSQAGDRGSGYTF.

The chain combines TRBV20-1 with TRBJ1-2, with D tentatively TRBD1 (6 bases). The V and J ends lost 0 bases and 2 bases respectively, with 25 bases between them. Per the germline V gene, CDR1 is DFQATT and CDR2 is SNEGSKA (reference sequence). The CDR3 has 19 amino acids. The CDR3 is CSARDLGRRRQDLNYGYTF. Written as DNA, the CDR3 is TGCAGTGCTAGAGACCTAGGACGAAGGAGACAGGACTTGAACTATGGCTACACCTTC.

The rearrangement uses TRBV4-2 and TRBJ2-3; TRBD1 matches at 10 bases. Germline lookup yields CDR1 LGHNA and CDR2 YNFKEQ. CDR3 size: 19 residues. V trimming: 3 bases; J trimming: 5 bases; junction bases outside the gene matches: 17. DNA for the CDR3: TGTGCCAGCAGCCAGGAGGCTCGAGGCGGGACAGGGGCTCGAGATACGCAGTATTTT. Translation gives CASSQEARGGTGARDTQYF.

The rearrangement uses TRBV7-2 and TRBJ1-1, with 7 bases aligning to TRBD1. CDR1 and CDR2 (germline): SGHTA, FQGNSA. J lost 2 bases, V lost 5 bases, and 5 bases had no gene match. This CDR3 is built from 14 residues. The CDR3 reads CASSLSGGNTEAFF. In nucleotides, the CDR3 is TGTGCCAGCAGCCTATCAGGGGGAAACACTGAAGCTTTCTTT.

This clonotype has a handful of counts. The rearrangement links TRBV20-1 to TRBJ2-5; 7 nucleotides agree with TRBD2. CDR3 size: 14 residues. Trimming cost V 3 bases and J 2 bases; bases outside gene matches: 6. Germline CDR1 reads DFQATT; CDR2 reads SNEGSKA (reference sequence). The CDR3 coding sequence is TGCAGTGCTAGGGCGGGAGTGTTACAAGAGACCCAGTACTTC. It translates to CSARAGVLQETQYF.

The chain uses TRBV4-1 and TRBJ2-4, with 9 bases matching TRBD2. The trim removed 0 bases at V and 6 bases at J, leaving 9 bases unmatched. Germline V lookup: CDR1 MGHRA, CDR2 YSYEKL. This CDR3 is built from 17 residues. This CDR3 reads CASSQDSASGKGNIQYF. The CDR3 region has the DNA TGCGCCAGCAGCCAAGATTCGGCTAGCGGGAAGGGAAACATTCAGTACTTC.

This clonotype was seen more than once but under ten times. The chain carries TRBV7-6 and TRBJ2-2; the D is unclear. Germline CDR1 reads SGHVS; CDR2 reads FNYEAQ. The CDR3 sequence is 14 residues long. V lost 4 bases and J lost 5, with 11 bases in between. CDR3 amino acids: CASSSEAKTGELFF. The DNA for the CDR3 is TGTGCCAGCAGCTCAGAGGCCAAAACCGGGGAGCTGTTTTTT.

The chain uses TRBV5-1 and TRBJ2-3; TRBD2 matches at 7 bases. Germline CDR1 is SGHRS and CDR2 is YFSETQ. The CDR3 is 19 amino acids. Trimming took 0 bases from V and 1 from J; bases not matched to a gene: 14. The CDR3: CASSLARGSSGGRTDTQYF. The CDR3, as DNA: TGCGCCAGCAGCTTGGCGCGAGGCTCCTCGGGAGGTCGCACAGATACGCAGTATTTT.

In regard to this clonotype: A junction end diverges from the germline sequence, so it may reflect a read error. CDR3 residues: CAISEGGRDYEQYF. DNA for the CDR3: TGTGCCATCAGTGAAGGGGGGAGGGACTACGAGCAGTACTTC. V gene TRBV6-1 combines with J gene TRBJ2-7; the D gene is possibly TRBD2 (7 bases). Looked up from germline, CDR1 is MNHNS and CDR2 is SASEGT. The CDR3 totals 14 residues.

In this sample, this clonotype is medium-sized. V is TRBV6-1 and J is TRBJ2-2; unclear D gene. The CDR3 has 15 residues. V dropped 7 bases and J dropped 4 bases, with 16 bases sitting between them. Germline-derived CDR1 and CDR2 are MNHNS and SASEGT. The CDR3 DNA reads as TGTGCCAGCAAAGTTGAGGCCCAGGCCACCGGGGAGCTGTTTTTT. It specifies CASKVEAQATGELFF.